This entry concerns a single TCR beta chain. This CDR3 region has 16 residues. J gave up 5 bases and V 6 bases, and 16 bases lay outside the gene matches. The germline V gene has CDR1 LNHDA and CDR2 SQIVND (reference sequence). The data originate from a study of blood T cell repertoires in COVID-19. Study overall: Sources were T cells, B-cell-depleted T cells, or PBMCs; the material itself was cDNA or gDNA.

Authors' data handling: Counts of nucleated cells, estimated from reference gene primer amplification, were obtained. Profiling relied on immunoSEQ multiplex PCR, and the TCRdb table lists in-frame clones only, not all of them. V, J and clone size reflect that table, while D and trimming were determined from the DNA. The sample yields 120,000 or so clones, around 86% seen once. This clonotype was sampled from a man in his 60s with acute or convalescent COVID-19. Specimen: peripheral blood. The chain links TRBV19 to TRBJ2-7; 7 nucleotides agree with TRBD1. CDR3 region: CASSPRDSGTSHEQYF. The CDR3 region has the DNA TGTGCCAGTAGCCCCCGGGACAGTGGAACCTCACACGAGCAGTACTTC.